Listed below are T cell receptor beta chains from one sample, sequenced in a study of early T cells in non-severe SARS-CoV-2 infection. One entry per CDR3 protein results from TCRdb running MiXCR on the 5' RACE reads. The data hold approximately 100,000 distinct CDR3 sequences, with about 10% observed a single time. The material sequenced was whole blood. These receptors originate from an adult who was a healthcare worker with PCR-confirmed SARS-CoV-2 infection or an uninfected control (not recorded which). The CDR3 runs from the conserved cysteine through the conserved F or W. The D gene is left open where the match is weak. Size values are once, few and many counts, or a class for expanded clones, and some rows have none.

>TRBJ2-7|.|.|TRBV2
TGTGCCAGCAGTGAACGTTTCGGCAGGGGCTACGAGCAGTACTTC
CASSERFGRGYEQYF
>TRBJ1-1|.|.|TRBV6-1
TGTGCCAGCAGCGGACAGACTTTGGGGACTGAAGCTTTCTTT
CASSGQTLGTEAFF
>TRBJ2-7|.|.|TRBV9
TGTGCCAGCAGCGTAGGGGGGAGCGCCTACGAGCAGTACTTC
CASSVGGSAYEQYF
>TRBJ2-5|many|.|TRBV15
TGTGCCACCAGCAGAGATGGGGGAGCATCCGAGACCCAGTACTTC
CATSRDGGASETQYF
>TRBJ1-3|many|.|TRBV6-5
TGTGCCAGCAGTTTCGACAGGCGGGGAAACACCATATATTTT
CASSFDRRGNTIYF
>TRBJ2-7|few|TRBD2|TRBV12-3/TRBV12-4
TGTGCCAGCAGCCCAAGCGGGGGGCTCTCCTACGAGCAGTACTTC
CASSPSGGLSYEQYF
>TRBJ2-7|many|.|TRBV20-1
TGCAGTGGGGTTCGGCAGGCCGCCTCCGAGCAGTACTTC
CSGVRQAASEQYF
>TRBJ1-3|few|.|TRBV20-1
TGCAGTGCCCTATTTAGGTCTGGAAACACCATATATTTT
CSALFRSGNTIYF
>TRBJ1-1|many|.|TRBV6-5
TGTGCCAGCATAAATCAGGGACTGAACACTGAAGCTTTCTTT
CASINQGLNTEAFF
>TRBJ2-3|many|TRBD2|TRBV29-1
TGCAGCGTTAGGAGACTAGCGGGAGGTAGCAGCACAGATACGCAGTATTTT
CSVRRLAGGSSTDTQYF
>TRBJ1-4|few|.|TRBV9
TGTGCCAGCAGCGTACAGCCGGGCTTTAATGAAAAACTGTTTTTT
CASSVQPGFNEKLFF
>TRBJ2-1|few|.|TRBV27
TGTGCCAGCTGTGCCGGGAGCTCCTACAATGAGCAGTTCTTC
CASCAGSSYNEQFF
>TRBJ2-1|many|TRBD2|TRBV20-1
TGCAGTGCTAACCCTGCCGGGACTAGGGGGTATAATGAGCAGTTCTTC
CSANPAGTRGYNEQFF
>TRBJ1-2|many|.|TRBV3-1
TGTGCCAGCAGCCAAGACGGCAGGGGAATGCGTGGCTACACCTTC
CASSQDGRGMRGYTF
>TRBJ1-1|few|.|TRBV29-1
TGCAGCGTTGACTGGCAGAGGAACACTGAAGCTTTCTTT
CSVDWQRNTEAFF
>TRBJ2-7|.|.|TRBV9
TGTGCCAGCAGCGTAGGCGGGGACCTGTATTACGAGCAGTACTTC
CASSVGGDLYYEQYF
>TRBJ1-6|few|.|TRBV7-3
TGTGCCAGCAGCGATAAGGCCGCGGGGTTTCTGTCACCCCTCCACTTT
CASSDKAAGFLSPLHF
>TRBJ2-7|many|TRBD1|TRBV29-1
TGCAGCGTCGGGACAGGGAGCTCCTACGAGCAGTACTTC
CSVGTGSSYEQYF
>TRBJ1-2|.|TRBD1|TRBV10-3
TGTGCCATCAGTGACACAGGGGTTGGCTATGGCTACACCTTC
CAISDTGVGYGYTF
>TRBJ1-4|.|.|TRBV3-1
TGTGCCAGCAGCCAAGACCAAGCCACCGTCAATGAAAAACTGTTTTTT
CASSQDQATVNEKLFF
>TRBJ1-2|.|TRBD1|TRBV12-3/TRBV12-4
TGTGCCAGCAGTCTCCGGACAGGGCCGTTGAATGGCTACACCTTC
CASSLRTGPLNGYTF
>TRBJ1-5|many|TRBD1|TRBV12-3/TRBV12-4
TGTGCCAGCAGACCCGAGGGACAGGGGCGCAGCAATCAGCCCCAGCATTTT
CASRPEGQGRSNQPQHF
>TRBJ1-5|many|.|TRBV2
TGTGCCAGCAGTGGCGAGAGCAATCAGCCCCAGCATTTT
CASSGESNQPQHF
>TRBJ1-5|.|.|TRBV27
TGTGCCAGCAGTTTAAGAGGACAGATCAATCAGCCCCAGCATTTT
CASSLRGQINQPQHF
>TRBJ2-5|few|.|TRBV24-1
TGTGCCACCAGTGATAGGGGGAGGAAGACCCAGTACTTC
CATSDRGRKTQYF
>TRBJ2-1|many|.|TRBV7-2
TGTGCCAGCAGCTTAGCCGCCAGCAATGAGCAGTTCTTC
CASSLAASNEQFF
>TRBJ2-1|many|.|TRBV7-9
TGTGCCAGCAGCCAGTCGGATGAGCAGTTCTTC
CASSQSDEQFF
>TRBJ2-1|many|.|TRBV7-9
TGTGCCAGCAGCGGACTGACTACCTACAATGAGCAGTTCTTC
CASSGLTTYNEQFF
>TRBJ2-3|few|.|TRBV7-2
TGTGCCAGCAGCTTAGTTCTGGGCATCGCTAGCACAGATACGCAGTATTTT
CASSLVLGIASTDTQYF